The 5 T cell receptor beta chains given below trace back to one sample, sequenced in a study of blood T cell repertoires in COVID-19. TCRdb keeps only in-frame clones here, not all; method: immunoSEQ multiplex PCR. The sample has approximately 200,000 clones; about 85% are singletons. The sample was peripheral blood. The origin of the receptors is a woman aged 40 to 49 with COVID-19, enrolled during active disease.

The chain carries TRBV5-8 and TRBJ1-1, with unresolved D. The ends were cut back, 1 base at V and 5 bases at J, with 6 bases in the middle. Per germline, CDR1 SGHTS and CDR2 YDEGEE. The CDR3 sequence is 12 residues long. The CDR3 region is CASSLRVTEAFF. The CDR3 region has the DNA TGTGCCAGCAGCTTGAGAGTAACTGAAGCTTTCTTT.

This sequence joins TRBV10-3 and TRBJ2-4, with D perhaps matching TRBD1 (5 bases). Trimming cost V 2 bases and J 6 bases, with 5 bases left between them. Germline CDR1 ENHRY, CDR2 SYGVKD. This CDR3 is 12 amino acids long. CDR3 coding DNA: TGTGCCATCAGTGAGACAGGAAACATTCAGTACTTC. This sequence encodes CAISETGNIQYF.

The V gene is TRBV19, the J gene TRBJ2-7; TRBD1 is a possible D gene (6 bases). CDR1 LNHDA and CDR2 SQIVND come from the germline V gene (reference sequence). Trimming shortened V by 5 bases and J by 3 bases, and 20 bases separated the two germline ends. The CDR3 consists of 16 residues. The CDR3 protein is CASSLGTRRSDYEQYF. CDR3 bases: TGTGCCAGTAGTTTGGGGACAAGGAGGAGCGACTACGAGCAGTACTTC.

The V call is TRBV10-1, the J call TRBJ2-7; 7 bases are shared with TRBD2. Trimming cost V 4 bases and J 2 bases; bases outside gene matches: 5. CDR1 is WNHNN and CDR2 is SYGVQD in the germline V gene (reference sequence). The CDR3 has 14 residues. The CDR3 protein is CASSVAGDPYEQYF. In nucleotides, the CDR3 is TGCGCCAGCAGTGTGGCGGGAGACCCCTACGAGCAGTACTTC.

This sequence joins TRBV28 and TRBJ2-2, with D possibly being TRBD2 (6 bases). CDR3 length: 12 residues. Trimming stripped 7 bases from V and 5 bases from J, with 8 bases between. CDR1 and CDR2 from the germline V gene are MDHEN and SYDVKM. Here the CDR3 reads CASIGGTGELFF. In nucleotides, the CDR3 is TGTGCCAGCATCGGGGGTACCGGGGAGCTGTTTTTT.